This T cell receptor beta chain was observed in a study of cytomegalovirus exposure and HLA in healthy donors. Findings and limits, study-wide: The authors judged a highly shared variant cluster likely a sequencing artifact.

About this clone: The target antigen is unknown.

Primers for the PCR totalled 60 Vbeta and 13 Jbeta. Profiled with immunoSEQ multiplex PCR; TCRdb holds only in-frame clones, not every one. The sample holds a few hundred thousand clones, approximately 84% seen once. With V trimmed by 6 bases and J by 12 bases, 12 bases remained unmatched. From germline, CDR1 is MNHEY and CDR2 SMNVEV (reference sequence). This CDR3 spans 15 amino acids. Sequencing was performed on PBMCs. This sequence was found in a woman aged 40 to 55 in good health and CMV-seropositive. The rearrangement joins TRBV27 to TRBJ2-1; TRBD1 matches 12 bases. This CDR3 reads CASRTGTGGFRVQFF. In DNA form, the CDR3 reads TGTGCCAGCAGGACCGGGACAGGGGGCTTTAGGGTGCAGTTCTTC.